These 23 T cell receptor beta chains came from one sample sequenced in a study of shared clonotypes between healthy human individuals. The method was immunoSEQ multiplex PCR; TCRdb's version includes in-frame clones alone and lacks a portion of them. The sample shows roughly 1,000,000 clones, about 80% of them seen only once. The sequencing input was memory CD4+ T cells from PBMCs. Sample subset: CD45RA-negative fraction. These receptors all stem from a man aged 18 to 29 in good health. Some clones in this sample may be carry-over from other donors' samples.

This rearrangement joins TRBV30 to TRBJ2-4; D may be TRBD1 (6 bases). The length of the CDR3 is 12 residues. The V end was cut by 4 bases, the J end by 8 bases, with 12 bases between. The germline gives CDR1 GTSNPN, CDR2 SVGIG (reference sequence). The CDR3 loop is CAWKGDPDIQYF. Written as DNA, the CDR3 is TGTGCCTGGAAGGGGGATCCAGACATTCAGTACTTC.

The CDR3 bases are TGTGCCTGGGGCCCCTGGGGGAGCAATCAGCCCCAGCATTTT. Translation: CAWGPWGSNQPQHF. The rearrangement links TRBV30 to TRBJ1-5; a possible D gene is TRBD1 (5 bases). In germline, CDR1 is GTSNPN, CDR2 SVGIG (reference sequence). CDR3 length equals 14 residues. Trimming left V 5 bases short and J 1 base short, with 12 bases between.

The chain joins TRBV29-1 to TRBJ2-3; 10 bases align to TRBD2. The germline V gene encodes CDR1 SQVTM and CDR2 ANQGSEA. J gave up 0 bases and V 5 bases, and 5 bases lay outside the gene matches. The CDR3 runs 15 residues. The CDR3 here is CSVRGLAASTDTQYF. The CDR3 bases are TGCAGCGTTCGCGGACTAGCGGCTAGCACAGATACGCAGTATTTT.

Remarks on this clone: The same CDR3 arises from other DNA sequences in this sample as well. The genes are TRBV4-1 and TRBJ1-3; 8 bases map to TRBD1. The junction had 0 bases not matched to a gene; V was cut back by 1 base and J by 1 base. The CDR3 has 15 residues. CDR1 is MGHRA and CDR2 is YSYEKL in the germline V gene. The CDR3, as DNA: TGCGCCAGCAGCCAAGGACAGGGGTCTGGAAACACCATATATTTT. It yields the protein CASSQGQGSGNTIYF.

Details on this clone: Other DNA sequences in this specimen translate into the identical CDR3. The chain has TRBV6-1 and TRBJ1-4; TRBD1 might be the D (5 bases). The V and J ends lost 6 bases and 0 bases respectively, with 8 bases between them. CDR3 size: 14 residues. Germline V gene data show CDR1 as MNHNS and CDR2 as SASEGT. CDR3 sequence reads: CASRRGATNEKLFF. CDR3 nucleotide sequence: TGTGCCAGCAGGAGGGGCGCAACTAATGAAAAACTGTTTTTT.

The CDR3, as DNA: TGTGCCAGCAGTTCGGGGACAGCTTTTTCCTACGAGCAGTACTTC. Translation: CASSSGTAFSYEQYF. The chain joins TRBV27 to TRBJ2-7; the match to TRBD1 covers 7 bases. The CDR3 totals 15 residues. The germline V gene encodes CDR1 MNHEY and CDR2 SMNVEV (reference sequence). The ends lost 4 bases at V and 1 base at J; junction bases unmatched: 7.

The rearrangement links TRBV5-1 to TRBJ1-1; D is possibly TRBD1 (6 bases). Germline loops: CDR1 SGHRS, CDR2 YFSETQ. The CDR3 is made up of 16 amino acids. V was cut by 0 bases and J by 1 base, with 13 bases left in between. CDR3 protein: CASSLGPQQGNTEAFF. The CDR3 DNA follows: TGCGCCAGCAGCTTGGGGCCCCAACAGGGGAACACTGAAGCTTTCTTT.

The chain joins TRBV6-5 to TRBJ1-5, with TRBD1 matching over 10 bases. V lost 6 bases and J lost 10; bases outside the gene matches: 9. CDR1 is MNHEY, CDR2 SVGAGI, per germline. This CDR3 is built from 14 residues. CDR3 residues: CASRGDRGFGPQHF. The DNA of the CDR3 is TGTGCCAGCAGGGGGGACAGGGGTTTTGGCCCCCAGCATTTT.

The chain combines TRBV28 with TRBJ2-3; D ambiguous. Germline CDR1 MDHEN, CDR2 SYDVKM. This CDR3 spans 15 amino acids. The V gene lost 6 bases and the J gene lost 2 bases, with 15 bases spanning the gap. The CDR3 DNA is TGTGCCAGCAGGAACCCACAGCTCCCCACAGATACGCAGTATTTT. Translating gives CASRNPQLPTDTQYF.

J is TRBJ2-7 and V is TRBV20-1; D not certain. Per germline, CDR1 DFQATT and CDR2 SNEGSKA (reference sequence). This CDR3 is built from 11 residues. V dropped 0 bases and J dropped 6 bases, with 6 bases sitting between them. CDR3 DNA sequence: TGCAGTGCTAGAGATGTTGGCGAGCAGTACTTC. Residues: CSARDVGEQYF.

The rearrangement joins TRBV2 to TRBJ1-5; D not resolved. The V end lost 4 bases, the J end lost 3 bases, and 16 bases lay between the germline ends. Germline V gives CDR1 SNHLY, CDR2 FYNNEI. This CDR3 has 16 amino acids. This chain's CDR3 is CASSGRRILNNQPQHF. As DNA, the CDR3 is TGTGCCAGCAGTGGCCGACGTATACTGAACAATCAGCCCCAGCATTTT.

The chain employs TRBV5-6 and TRBJ1-2; 7 bases fit TRBD1. Germline V CDR1 and CDR2: SGHDT, YYEEEE. The ends lost 0 bases at V and 2 bases at J; junction bases unmatched: 10. This CDR3 is 17 amino acids long. In DNA form, the CDR3 reads TGTGCCAGCAGCTTGGGTTTCGGGACAGAGTACAACTATGGCTACACCTTC. Its protein product is CASSLGFGTEYNYGYTF.

The chain joins TRBV29-1 to TRBJ1-1; 7 positions agree with TRBD1. The V segment lost 3 bases and the J segment 1 base; nucleotides outside the gene matches: 8. Looked up from germline, CDR1 is SQVTM and CDR2 is ANQGSEA. The CDR3 consists of 15 residues. As DNA, the CDR3 is TGCAGCGTTGAGGGGACAGCACGGGGGAACACTGAAGCTTTCTTT. Protein sequence: CSVEGTARGNTEAFF.

Turning to this clone: Just one base apart from a much larger clone, this may be a read error. The chain couples TRBV7-9 to TRBJ1-5; the D gene is possibly TRBD1 (5 bases). CDR3 length: 14 residues. Germline CDR1 is SEHNR and CDR2 is FQNEAQ (reference sequence). Trimming left V 5 bases short and J 3 bases short, with 11 bases between. The CDR3 DNA follows: TGTGCCAGCAGCCCCGGGGGGGACAATCAGCCCCAGCATTTT. Protein product: CASSPGGDNQPQHF.

This clone was counted many times. The V call is TRBV7-9, the J call TRBJ2-6; 10 nucleotides match TRBD1. The ends lost 1 base at V and 2 bases at J; junction bases unmatched: 2. The germline CDR1 and CDR2 sequences are SEHNR and FQNEAQ (reference sequence). CDR3 length: 17 residues. DNA for the CDR3: TGTGCCAGCAGCTTAGGAGGACAGGGGGCTGGGGCCAACGTCCTGACTTTC. This gives the protein CASSLGGQGAGANVLTF.

This clone showed up many times. The gene calls are TRBV9 and TRBJ1-4, with D maybe TRBD1 (5 bases). Germline V gene lookup returns CDR1 SGDLS and CDR2 YYNGEE. The CDR3 runs to 15 residues. V was clipped by 4 bases and J by 7 bases, with 17 bases between them. The chain's CDR3 is CASSLSGGLSEKLFF. The CDR3 region has the DNA TGTGCCAGCAGCCTCAGCGGGGGATTATCTGAAAAACTGTTTTTT.

J is TRBJ2-3 and V is TRBV15; D gene ambiguous. This CDR3 contains 15 residues. V was pared by 4 bases and J by 1 base, with 12 bases between. Germline CDR1 and CDR2: LNHNV and YYDKDF (reference sequence). The CDR3 protein is CATSTGLGGTDTQYF. The CDR3 DNA reads as TGTGCCACCAGCACCGGTCTCGGTGGCACAGATACGCAGTATTTT. Full variable domain (missing parts from reference TRBV15 and TRBJ2-3): DAMVIQNPRYQVTQFGKPVTLSCSQTLNHNVMYWYQQKSSQAPKLLFHYYDKDFNNEADTPDNFQSRRPNTSFCFLDIRSPGLGDTAMYLCATSTGLGGTDTQYFGPGTRLTVL.

This rearrangement joins TRBV4-2 to TRBJ1-5; possible D gene TRBD1, 6 bases. The CDR3 runs 16 residues. Trimming left V 3 bases short and J 7 bases short, with 19 bases between. Looked up from germline, CDR1 is LGHNA and CDR2 is YNFKEQ. The CDR3 DNA sequence: TGTGCCAGCAGCCATCCTTCCGGGGGGCAGGACCAGCCCCAGCATTTT. Translated, it gives CASSHPSGGQDQPQHF.

The chain combines TRBV6-9 with TRBJ1-4; tentative D call: TRBD1 (6 bases). CDR3 size: 17 residues. With 6 bases removed from V and 6 bases from J, the gap between germline ends came to 23 bases. Germline V gene sequence: CDR1 MNHGY, CDR2 SVAAGI. The CDR3 DNA is TGTGCCAGCAGCCTACTCCAATCGGGGGCTGTCGATGAAAAACTGTTTTTT. This sequence encodes CASSLLQSGAVDEKLFF.

V and J are TRBV18 and TRBJ1-2; no firm D call. Germline CDR1 is KGHSH and CDR2 is LQKENI. V was pared by 3 bases and J by 6 bases, with 20 bases between. This CDR3 comprises 16 residues. The CDR3 DNA follows: TGTGCCAGCTCACCTCGCGGTGGACGGAGCTATGATGGCTACACCTTC. This encodes CASSPRGGRSYDGYTF.

The gene calls are TRBV19 and TRBJ1-5; D gene unclear. The CDR3 runs to 16 residues. Germline lookup yields CDR1 LNHDA and CDR2 SQIVND (reference sequence). The ends were cut back, 3 bases at V and 0 bases at J, with 12 bases in the middle. Here the CDR3 reads CASSMVRKYSNQPQHF. The DNA of the CDR3 is TGTGCCAGTAGTATGGTCAGGAAGTATAGCAATCAGCCCCAGCATTTT.

For this clone: With only one base between it and a far larger clone, this is likely a read error. The chain couples TRBV29-1 to TRBJ1-1, with D unresolved. V lost 2 bases to trimming and J lost 1 base, with 17 bases between them. This CDR3 comprises 16 residues. CDR1 SQVTM and CDR2 ANQGSEA come from the germline V gene. The CDR3 nucleotides are TGCAGCGTTGAATCTGTAGGCCTACCCTCGAACACTGAAGCTTTCTTT. Protein: CSVESVGLPSNTEAFF. The variable domain in full, completed from reference TRBV29-1 and TRBJ1-1, reads SAVISQKPSRDICQRGTSLTIQCQVDSQVTMMFWYRQQPGQSLTLIATANQGSEATYESGFVIDKFPISRPNLTFSTLTVSNMSPEDSSIYLCSVESVGLPSNTEAFFGQGTRLTVV.

The chain is built from TRBV16 and TRBJ2-7; perhaps TRBD1 as D (7 bases). The length of the CDR3 is 14 residues. Deletions cut 4 bases from V and 2 bases from J, with 12 bases between. Germline assignment: CDR1 KGHSY and CDR2 FQNENV. The CDR3 is CASSPRGQTYEQYF. The DNA of the CDR3 is TGTGCCAGCAGCCCGCGGGGACAGACCTACGAGCAGTACTTC.